The rows below give T cell receptor beta chains drawn from one sample of a study of blood T cell repertoires in COVID-19. Clones were sequenced by immunoSEQ multiplex PCR, and TCRdb holds only the in-frame ones, with some missing. This sample has under 250,000 clones, with roughly four fifths found just once. Specimen: peripheral blood. The receptors here all came from a woman in her seventies with acute or convalescent COVID-19. The CDR3 runs from the conserved cysteine through the conserved F or W. The order of the fields is D gene, J gene, clone size, V gene, CDR3 protein, CDR3 DNA. The D gene is left open where the match is weak. Only part of the rows carry a size: once, few, many, or a class if the clone is expanded.

NA TRBJ1-6 NA TRBV11-2 CASRSSDGGLNSPLHF TGTGCCAGCAGGTCGTCAGACGGAGGCTTGAATTCACCCCTCCACTTT
NA TRBJ1-2 once TRBV27 CASSLGQYYGYTF TGTGCCAGCAGTTTAGGACAGTACTATGGCTACACCTTC
NA TRBJ1-3 NA TRBV10-2 CASSDVKRRAGNTIYF TGCGCCAGCAGTGACGTCAAGCGGAGGGCTGGAAACACCATATATTTT
NA TRBJ1-3 once TRBV6-5 CASSYSGGSGNTIYF TGTGCCAGCAGTTACTCGGGGGGTAGTGGAAACACCATATATTTT
NA TRBJ1-2 NA TRBV6-6 CASKAFYGQSYGYTF TGTGCCAGCAAGGCGTTTTACGGACAGAGTTATGGCTACACCTTC
TRBD1 TRBJ1-2 NA TRBV7-9 CASSPLDRVDGYTF TGTGCCAGCAGCCCTCTCGACAGGGTGGATGGCTACACCTTC
NA TRBJ1-2 NA TRBV7-9 CASSLEGNYGYTF TGTGCCAGCAGCTTAGAGGGGAACTATGGCTACACCTTC
NA TRBJ2-7 NA TRBV10-2 CASREDTVSHEQYF TGCGCCAGCAGGGAAGACACCGTCAGCCACGAGCAGTACTTC
NA TRBJ1-2 NA TRBV21-1 CASSRNRVGDYGYTF TGTGCCAGCAGCAGAAACAGGGTTGGGGACTATGGCTACACCTTC
NA TRBJ2-2 NA TRBV19 CASSIRDTNTGELFF TGTGCCAGTAGTATAAGGGACACGAACACCGGGGAGCTGTTTTTT
NA TRBJ1-5 NA TRBV6-6 CASRGRLNQPQHF TGTGCCAGCAGGGGCAGGCTAAATCAGCCCCAGCATTTT
TRBD1 TRBJ1-5 few TRBV24-1 CATSEPGTGSNQPQHF TGTGCCACCAGTGAGCCCGGGACAGGTTCCAATCAGCCCCAGCATTTT
TRBD1 TRBJ1-2 NA TRBV19 CASSRDRNYGYTF TGTGCCAGTAGTCGGGACAGGAACTATGGCTACACCTTC
TRBD2 TRBJ2-1 NA TRBV2 CASRRAGGFTEQFF TGTGCCAGCAGGCGAGCGGGGGGGTTTACTGAGCAGTTCTTC
NA TRBJ2-2 NA TRBV6-1 CASSEARGPNTGELFF TGTGCCAGCAGTGAAGCCAGGGGTCCGAACACCGGGGAGCTGTTTTTT
TRBD2 TRBJ2-2 once TRBV5-1 CASSLGASGPTGELFF TGCGCCAGCAGCTTAGGGGCTAGCGGGCCTACCGGGGAGCTGTTTTTT
TRBD1 TRBJ1-4 NA TRBV11-3 CASPADRGRRVGSEKLFF TGTGCCAGCCCTGCCGACAGGGGACGGCGAGTAGGGAGTGAAAAACTGTTTTTT
TRBD1 TRBJ1-3 NA TRBV7-2 CASSLGGQVSGNTIYF TGTGCCAGCAGCTTAGGAGGACAGGTCTCTGGAAACACCATATATTTT